This paragraph covers one T cell receptor beta chain sequence. Antigen: not known. The source of the sample is a study of CD8+CD57+ T cells in acquired aplastic anemia. Study as a whole: Sorted CD4+ and CD8+ cell DNA averaged around 3.5 ug.

For CDR3 and TCR beta VDJ profiling, genomic DNA was the template used. TCRdb itself ran the reads through MiXCR, one entry per CDR3 protein. The repertoire holds about 270,000 distinct CDR3 sequences, with 50% to 70% as singletons. The germline V gene has CDR1 DFQATT and CDR2 SNEGSKA (reference sequence). CDR3 length: 12 amino acids. Broader study findings: Roughly 28 was the count of CD8+ CDR3 sequences that patients shared with controls. Statistical testing detected no significant gap in CD8+ Simpson's diversity between patients and controls.

This chain uses TRBV20-1 with TRBJ1-1; D is uncertain. Sequencing was done on a sample of sorted CD4+, CD8+, or CD8+CD57+ T cells (not recorded which) from PBMCs. The source of this sequence is a human donor with severe aplastic anemia or a healthy control (not recorded which). The CDR3 nucleotides are TGCACCGAAGGGCCCCCAAACACTGAAGCTTTCTTT. Protein sequence: CTEGPPNTEAFF.